This T cell receptor (beta chain) originates from a study of cytotoxic CD8 clonotypes in ibrutinib-treated CLL. Roughly 1.9 micrograms of genomic DNA (from cryopreserved PBMCs) were used for TCR beta libraries. Whole-study results and caveats: Clonality grew at ibrutinib response; at progression, it decreased back toward baseline. Patients had baseline clonality above age-matched healthy donors, and this clonality moved with circulating CD8+ T-cell counts.

This clone has only one observation. Its antigen is not known. The CDR3 is 16 amino acids. Germline values: CDR1 SGHTA, CDR2 FQGTGA. Trimming took 2 bases from V and 5 from J; bases not matched to a gene: 9. The assay was immunoSEQ multiplex PCR, and TCRdb's table has in-frame clones only and misses some. The table lists about 160,000 clones, roughly 84% of them singletons, with around 2.7% in the top ten. The sequence derives from a human donor with chronic lymphocytic leukemia. The chain carries TRBV7-3 and TRBJ2-1, with TRBD2 matching 7 bases. The sample in question was PBMCs, obtained at disease progression, from a patient treated with ibrutinib. In DNA, the CDR3 is TGTGCCAGCAGCTTATCTTCGGGACTATTTAACAATGAGCAGTTCTTC. Protein product: CASSLSSGLFNNEQFF.